The source of this TCR beta chain is a study of blood T cell repertoires in COVID-19. In the authors' methods: For nucleated cells, counts were estimated from reference gene primer amplification. Measured with immunoSEQ multiplex PCR; TCRdb has only the in-frame clones, and not every one. The V and J calls and clone size are taken from that table; D and trimming were inferred from the DNA. This sample carries about 280,000 clones, around 85% of them seen once, and the ten largest clones take under 3%. The CDR3 consists of 18 residues. The germline V and J ends were trimmed by 0 bases and 0 bases, with 17 bases remaining between them. CDR1 and CDR2 (germline): SGHRS, YFSETQ.

This receptor was identified in a woman aged 50 to 60 who had recovered from COVID-19. The V and J genes are TRBV5-1 and TRBJ2-3; D might be TRBD2 (5 bases). Sequenced sample: PBMCs or T cells enriched from blood (not recorded which). CDR3 residues: CASSLAGLEGTSTDTQYF. Written as DNA, the CDR3 is TGCGCCAGCAGCTTGGCCGGTTTAGAGGGCACTAGCACAGATACGCAGTATTTT. The full variable domain, completed using reference TRBV5-1 and TRBJ2-3, is KAGVTQTPRYLIKTRGQQVTLSCSPISGHRSVSWYQQTPGQGLQFLFEYFSETQRNKGNFPGRFSGRQFSNSRSEMNVSTLELGDSALYLCASSLAGLEGTSTDTQYFGPGTRLTVL.